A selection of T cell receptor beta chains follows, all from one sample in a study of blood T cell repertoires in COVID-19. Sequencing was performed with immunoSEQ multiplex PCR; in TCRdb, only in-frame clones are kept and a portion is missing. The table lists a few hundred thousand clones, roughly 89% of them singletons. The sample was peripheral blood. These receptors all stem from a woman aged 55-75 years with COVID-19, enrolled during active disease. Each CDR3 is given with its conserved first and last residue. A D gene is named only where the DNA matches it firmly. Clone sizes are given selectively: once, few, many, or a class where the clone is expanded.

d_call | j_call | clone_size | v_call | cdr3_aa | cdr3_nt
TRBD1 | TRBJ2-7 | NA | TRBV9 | CASKHRDRVGSYEQYF | TGTGCCAGCAAACACCGGGACAGGGTGGGCTCCTACGAGCAGTACTTC
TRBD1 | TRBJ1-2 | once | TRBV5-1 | CASSLRQGGVSGYTF | TGCGCCAGCAGCTTACGACAGGGTGGGGTCTCTGGCTACACCTTC
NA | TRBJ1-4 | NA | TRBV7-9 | CASSFAPVTSLAEKLFF | TGTGCCAGCAGCTTCGCCCCTGTGACATCACTGGCGGAAAAACTGTTTTTT
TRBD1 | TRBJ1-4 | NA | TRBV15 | CATSRRTGEGEKLFF | TGTGCCACCAGCAGGCGGACAGGGGAAGGTGAAAAACTGTTTTTT
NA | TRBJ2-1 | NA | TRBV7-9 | CASSYLASSYNEQFF | TGTGCCAGCAGCTACCTAGCCAGCTCCTACAATGAGCAGTTCTTC
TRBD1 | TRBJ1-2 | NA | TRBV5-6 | CASSPGTGGGINYGYTF | TGTGCCAGCAGCCCCGGGACAGGTGGGGGTATCAACTATGGCTACACCTTC
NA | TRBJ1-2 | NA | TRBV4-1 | CASSQVGALYDGYTF | TGCGCCAGCAGCCAAGTTGGGGCTCTGTACGATGGCTACACCTTC
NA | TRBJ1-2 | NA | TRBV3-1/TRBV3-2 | CASSQHDTTVNYGYTF | TGTGCCAGCAGCCAACACGATACGACAGTTAACTATGGCTACACCTTC
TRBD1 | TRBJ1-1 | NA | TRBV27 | CASSATTGGAAEAFF | TGTGCCAGCAGTGCAACTACAGGGGGCGCCGCTGAAGCTTTCTTT
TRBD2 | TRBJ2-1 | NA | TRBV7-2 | CASSSRLAGGLKAYNEQFF | TGTGCCAGCAGCTCTCGACTAGCGGGGGGGCTAAAGGCCTACAATGAGCAGTTCTTC
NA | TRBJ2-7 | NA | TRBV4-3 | CASSQDTTFSSYEQYF | TGCGCCAGCAGCCAAGATACCACATTTTCTTCCTACGAGCAGTACTTC
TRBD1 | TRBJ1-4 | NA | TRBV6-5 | CASRDGQGTNEKLFF | TGTGCCAGCAGAGATGGACAGGGGACTAATGAAAAACTGTTTTTT
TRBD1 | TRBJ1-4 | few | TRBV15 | CATSRDDRVGEKLFF | TGTGCCACCAGCAGAGACGACAGGGTGGGAGAAAAACTGTTTTTT
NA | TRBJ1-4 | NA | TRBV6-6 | CASSYSFGHKIGKLFF | TGTGCCAGCAGTTACTCGTTTGGACACAAGATAGGAAAACTGTTTTTT
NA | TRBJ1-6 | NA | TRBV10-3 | CATSERPTVENSPLHF | TGTGCCACCTCCGAGAGACCCACGGTGGAGAATTCACCCCTCCACTTT
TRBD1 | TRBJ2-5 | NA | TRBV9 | CASSARGLHETQYF | TGTGCCAGCAGCGCCAGGGGGCTACACGAGACCCAGTACTTC
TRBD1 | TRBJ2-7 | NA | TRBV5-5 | CASSLVVDRVEQYF | TGTGCCAGCAGCTTGGTGGTAGACAGGGTTGAGCAGTACTTC
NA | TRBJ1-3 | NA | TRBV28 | CASSPSWGLSGNTIYF | TGTGCCAGCAGTCCTAGTTGGGGGCTCTCTGGAAACACCATATATTTT
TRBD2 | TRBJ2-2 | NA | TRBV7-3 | CASSAPTSGVNTGELFF | TGTGCCAGCAGCGCCCCGACTAGCGGGGTGAACACCGGGGAGCTGTTTTTT
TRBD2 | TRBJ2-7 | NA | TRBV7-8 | CASTLTSGGAITYEQYF | TGTGCCAGCACTTTGACTAGCGGGGGGGCGATCACATACGAGCAGTACTTC
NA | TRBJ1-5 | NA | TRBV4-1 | CASSLTGSNQPQHF | TGCGCCAGCAGCCTAACAGGGAGCAATCAGCCCCAGCATTTT
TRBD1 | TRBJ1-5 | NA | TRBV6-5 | CASQTTGVVQPQHF | TGTGCCAGCCAAACCACAGGGGTGGTTCAGCCCCAGCATTTT
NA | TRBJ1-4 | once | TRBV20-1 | CSAGTGEKLFF | TGCAGTGCAGGTACAGGGGAAAAACTGTTTTTT
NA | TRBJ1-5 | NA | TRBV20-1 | CSASSRPRLSNQPQHF | TGCAGTGCTAGTAGCCGGCCCAGGCTGAGCAATCAGCCCCAGCATTTT
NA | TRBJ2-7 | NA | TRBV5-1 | CASSLDVSSSYEQYF | TGCGCCAGCAGCTTGGACGTCTCGAGCTCCTACGAGCAGTACTTC
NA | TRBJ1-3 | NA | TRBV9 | CASSVVLGGAGNTIYF | TGTGCCAGCAGCGTAGTCTTGGGGGGTGCTGGAAACACCATATATTTT
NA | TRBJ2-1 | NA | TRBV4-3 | CASSQGQISYNEQFF | TGCGCCAGCAGCCAAGGACAGATCTCCTACAATGAGCAGTTCTTC
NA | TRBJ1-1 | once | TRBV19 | CASSPRRRDTEAFF | TGTGCCAGTAGTCCCAGGCGGAGGGACACTGAAGCTTTCTTT
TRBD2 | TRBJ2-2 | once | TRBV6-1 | CASSVRLAGGGTGELFF | TGTGCCAGCAGTGTTAGACTAGCGGGGGGTGGAACCGGGGAGCTGTTTTTT
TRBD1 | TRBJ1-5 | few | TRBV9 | CASSVTGGNQPQHF | TGTGCCAGCAGCGTGACAGGGGGCAATCAGCCCCAGCATTTT
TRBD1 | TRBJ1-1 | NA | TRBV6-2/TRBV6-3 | CASSRQGWTEAFF | TGTGCCAGCAGTCGACAGGGTTGGACTGAAGCTTTCTTT
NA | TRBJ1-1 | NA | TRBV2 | CATALGTDTEAFF | TGTGCCACCGCACTGGGCACTGACACTGAAGCTTTCTTT
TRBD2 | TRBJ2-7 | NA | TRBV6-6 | CASSYGGGSHEQYF | TGTGCCAGCAGTTACGGGGGGGGTTCCCACGAGCAGTACTTC
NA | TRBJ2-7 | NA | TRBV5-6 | CASSWMAGPTYEQYF | TGTGCCAGCAGCTGGATGGCAGGGCCTACCTACGAGCAGTACTTC
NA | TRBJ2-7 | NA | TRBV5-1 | CASSPEPGEREQYF | TGCGCCAGCAGCCCAGAACCAGGGGAGCGGGAGCAGTACTTC
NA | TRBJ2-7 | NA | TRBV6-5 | CASRETGDYEQYF | TGTGCCAGCAGGGAGACGGGGGACTACGAGCAGTACTTC
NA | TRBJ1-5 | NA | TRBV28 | CASSFPGGHQPQHF | TGTGCCAGCAGTTTTCCCGGGGGACATCAGCCCCAGCATTTT
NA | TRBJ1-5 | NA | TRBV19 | CASHPGGGIANQPQHF | TGTGCCTCCCACCCAGGCGGGGGGATAGCGAATCAGCCCCAGCATTTT
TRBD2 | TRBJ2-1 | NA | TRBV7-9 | CASSPSGGPYNEQFF | TGTGCCAGCAGCCCAAGCGGGGGGCCGTACAATGAGCAGTTCTTC
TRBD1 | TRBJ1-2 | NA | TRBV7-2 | CASSRAPGQGEGIGYTF | TGTGCCAGCAGCCGGGCTCCGGGACAGGGCGAGGGTATTGGCTACACCTTC